The next 18 T cell receptor beta chains were all read from a single sample in a study of blood T cell repertoires in COVID-19. Clones were read by immunoSEQ multiplex PCR, and TCRdb kept only the in-frame ones, dropping some. The sample has about 150,000 clones, 70% to 85% seen once. The specimen was peripheral blood. The receptors here all came from a man between 60 and 75 years old who had recovered from COVID-19.

In this sample, this clone turned up a few times. The rearrangement uses TRBV24-1 and TRBJ2-2, with 8 positions matching TRBD1. Germline assignment: CDR1 KGHDR and CDR2 SFDVKD. V was pared by 7 bases and J by 6 bases, with 3 bases of the junction left unmatched. The CDR3 has 13 residues. The CDR3 is CATSEQGAGELFF. As DNA, the CDR3 is TGTGCCACCAGCGAACAGGGGGCCGGGGAGCTGTTTTTT.

The chain joins TRBV6-5 to TRBJ1-6; 7 bases map to TRBD1. Per the germline V gene, CDR1 is MNHEY and CDR2 is SVGAGI. The CDR3 consists of 12 residues. Trimming removed 7 bases from V and 9 bases from J; junction bases left unmatched: 3. CDR3 sequence: CASNRQGSPLHF. Written as DNA, the CDR3 is TGTGCCAGCAATAGACAGGGTTCACCCCTCCACTTT.

The chain couples TRBV14 to TRBJ1-6, with D maybe TRBD1 (6 bases). There are 14 residues in the CDR3. Looked up from germline, CDR1 is SGHDN and CDR2 is FVKESK. Trimming left V 1 base short and J 10 bases short, with 11 bases between. The CDR3 sequence: CASSQGRGRSPLHF. CDR3 sequence (DNA): TGTGCCAGCAGCCAAGGCAGGGGACGATCACCCCTCCACTTT.

J is TRBJ2-1 and V is TRBV28; 9 positions match TRBD1. The germline CDR1 and CDR2 sequences are MDHEN and SYDVKM. V was clipped by 6 bases and J by 6 bases; unmatched bases: 9. The CDR3 covers 15 residues. CDR3 protein: CASSPDRGGGNEQFF. The DNA for the CDR3 is TGTGCCAGCAGCCCGGACAGGGGAGGGGGCAATGAGCAGTTCTTC.

The CDR3 sequence: CASSKGGGADTTEAFF. CDR3 nucleotides: TGTGCCAGCAGCAAGGGAGGTGGGGCTGACACCACTGAAGCTTTCTTT. This sequence joins TRBV28 and TRBJ1-1, with a weak D call TRBD1 (5 bases). Trimming pared 6 bases from V and 4 bases from J, leaving 21 bases between. Germline V gene sequence: CDR1 MDHEN, CDR2 SYDVKM. The CDR3 totals 16 residues.

V usage is TRBV5-6 and J usage is TRBJ2-3, with D perhaps matching TRBD2 (6 bases). The length of the CDR3 is 16 residues. The V end was cut by 2 bases, the J end by 0 bases, with 13 bases between. Germline V lookup: CDR1 SGHDT, CDR2 YYEEEE. CDR3 region: CASSFGAGFSTDTQYF. The CDR3 region has the DNA TGTGCCAGCAGCTTTGGAGCGGGTTTTAGCACAGATACGCAGTATTTT.

This chain uses TRBV20-1 with TRBJ2-3; possible D gene TRBD1, 5 bases. Germline-derived CDR1 and CDR2 are DFQATT and SNEGSKA (reference sequence). The V and J ends lost 3 bases and 3 bases respectively, with 13 bases between them. This CDR3 contains 14 residues. CDR3 loop: CSASEPGKTDTQYF. CDR3 bases: TGCAGTGCTAGTGAACCAGGGAAAACAGATACGCAGTATTTT.

The chain is built from TRBV7-9 and TRBJ2-1; D unclear. V lost 4 bases and J lost 5, with 9 bases in between. CDR1 SEHNR and CDR2 FQNEAQ come from the germline V gene (reference sequence). This CDR3 has 13 amino acids. The DNA for the CDR3 is TGTGCCAGCAGCTCAGGATGGAACAATGAGCAGTTCTTC. Translating it yields CASSSGWNNEQFF.

The V gene is TRBV24-1, the J gene TRBJ2-7, with a weak D call TRBD2 (5 bases). The CDR3 extends over 15 amino acids. Germline CDR1 KGHDR, CDR2 SFDVKD. V was pared by 2 bases and J by 4 bases, with 14 bases between. The CDR3 reads CATSDSSGGLYEQYF. The CDR3, as DNA: TGTGCCACCAGTGATTCGTCGGGCGGGCTATACGAGCAGTACTTC.

The V and J genes are TRBV10-3 and TRBJ2-2; 8 bases match TRBD2. Germline CDR1 ENHRY, CDR2 SYGVKD. This CDR3 has 15 residues. The V gene end was trimmed by 8 bases and the J gene end by 2 bases; junction bases not matched to a gene: 7. This CDR3 reads CAIGPSGPNTGELFF. The CDR3 nucleotides are TGTGCCATCGGCCCTAGCGGGCCTAACACCGGGGAGCTGTTTTTT.

The V gene is TRBV28, the J gene TRBJ1-2; 8 bases match TRBD1. The junction had 6 bases not matched to a gene; V was cut back by 6 bases and J by 3 bases. The CDR3 loop spans 14 amino acids. Germline V gene data show CDR1 as MDHEN and CDR2 as SYDVKM. The CDR3 bases are TGTGCCAGCAGGTGGGGGACAGGAGACTATGGCTACACCTTC. As protein: CASRWGTGDYGYTF.

The genes are TRBV9 and TRBJ2-2; possibly TRBD2 for D (6 bases). Germline V CDR1 and CDR2: SGDLS, YYNGEE. The ends were cut back, 3 bases at V and 5 bases at J, with 11 bases in the middle. CDR3 length: 14 amino acids. The DNA for the CDR3 is TGTGCCAGCAGCGCCATCGGGGGTACCGGGGAGCTGTTTTTT. Amino acids: CASSAIGGTGELFF.

The V and J genes are TRBV14 and TRBJ1-1; weak D call: TRBD1 (5 bases). The CDR3 contains 15 residues. Trimming took 0 bases from V and 4 from J, leaving 12 bases between them. CDR1 and CDR2 from the germline V gene are SGHDN and FVKESK. The CDR3 nucleotides read TGTGCCAGCAGCCAAGACCCAGGGATCCTCACTGAAGCTTTCTTT. This translates into CASSQDPGILTEAFF.

As for this clone: Germline and junction disagree at one end, which may indicate a read error. J is TRBJ2-3 and V is TRBV7-7; 11 bases line up with TRBD1. Germline CDR1 SSHAT, CDR2 FNYEAQ (reference sequence). The CDR3 runs to 15 residues. The CDR3 here is CASSRDRGTTDTQYF. CDR3 DNA: TGTGCTAGCAGTCGGGACAGGGGGACCACAGATACGCAGTATTTT.

The chain combines TRBV7-8 with TRBJ1-3; TRBD1 aligns across 7 bases. Trimming at V came to 5 bases and at J to 5 bases, leaving 12 bases not matched to a gene. The CDR3 sequence is 16 residues long. Germline-derived CDR1 and CDR2 are SGHVS and FQNEAQ. CDR3 DNA sequence: TGTGCCAGCAGCGCCCTCTCGGGCAGGGGGAGAAACACCATATATTTT. This codes for CASSALSGRGRNTIYF. The full variable domain, its missing parts supplied by reference TRBV7-8 and TRBJ1-3, is GAGVSQSPRYKVAKRGQDVALRCDPISGHVSLFWYQQALGQGPEFLTYFQNEAQLDKSGLPSDRFFAERPEGSVSTLKIQRTQQEDSAVYLCASSALSGRGRNTIYFGEGSWLTVV.

V gene TRBV19 combines with J gene TRBJ1-3; D call uncertain. The CDR3 sequence is 19 residues long. Trimming took off 3 bases at V and 3 bases at J, with 24 bases between the two ends. Germline V gene sequence: CDR1 LNHDA, CDR2 SQIVND (reference sequence). CDR3 in amino acids: CASSIPPVVLTSGGNTIYF. The CDR3 DNA follows: TGTGCCAGTAGTATTCCTCCGGTGGTCCTAACCTCGGGTGGAAACACCATATATTTT.

This chain uses TRBV7-2 with TRBJ2-1; D unclear. In germline, CDR1 is SGHTA, CDR2 FQGNSA. The CDR3 is 14 residues long. V dropped 0 bases and J dropped 12 bases, with 15 bases sitting between them. CDR3 region: CASSLAIDSFGQFF. DNA of the CDR3: TGTGCCAGCAGCTTAGCAATCGACTCCTTTGGGCAGTTCTTC.

The genes are TRBV7-9 and TRBJ1-5; tentatively, D is TRBD1 (5 bases). V shed 5 bases and J shed 3 bases, with 23 bases lying between them. In germline, CDR1 is SEHNR, CDR2 FQNEAQ (reference sequence). This CDR3 has 18 residues. This chain's CDR3 is CASSRGTGAGGINQPQHF. The CDR3 region has the DNA TGTGCCAGCAGCCGGGGGACCGGGGCGGGTGGGATCAATCAGCCCCAGCATTTT.